This T cell receptor beta chain comes out of a study of T cell changes during pregnancy in multiple sclerosis. Sequencing was performed with immunoSEQ multiplex PCR; in TCRdb, only in-frame clones are kept and a portion is missing. The data contain 130,000 or so clones, 85% to 95% of them singletons. The length of the CDR3 is 13 residues. Germline CDR1 and CDR2: SEHNR and FQNEAQ (reference sequence). Trimming removed 5 bases from V and 0 bases from J; junction bases left unmatched: 0. The V and J genes are TRBV7-9 and TRBJ1-1; TRBD1 agrees at 7 bases. The origin of this receptor is a female donor with multiple sclerosis, enrolled in a pregnancy study. The sample was peripheral blood, taken before pregnancy. This CDR3 is CASSGTVNTEAFF. The CDR3 nucleotides read TGTGCCAGCAGCGGGACAGTGAACACTGAAGCTTTCTTT.